The 15 T cell receptor beta chains below come from one sample, sequenced in a study of T cells in localized non-small cell lung cancer. Clones were sequenced by immunoSEQ multiplex PCR, and TCRdb holds only the in-frame ones, with some missing. Of about 33,000 clones listed, roughly 78% are singletons. The specimen was peripheral blood, collected before any cancer treatment. The receptors come from a male donor aged 60 or older with stage III squamous cell lung carcinoma.

The V call is TRBV19, the J call TRBJ1-4; D is perhaps TRBD1 (5 bases). Between the trimmed V and J ends, which lost 5 bases and 9 bases, there was a span of 16 bases. This CDR3 is 14 amino acids long. CDR1 is LNHDA, CDR2 SQIVND, per germline (reference sequence). CDR3 protein: CASSARQLDQKLFF. The CDR3 nucleotides read TGTGCCAGTAGTGCCAGACAGCTGGACCAAAAACTGTTTTTT.

The chain combines TRBV18 with TRBJ2-5; 10 nucleotides agree with TRBD1. Germline V gene lookup returns CDR1 KGHSH and CDR2 LQKENI. V shed 1 base, J shed 7 bases, and the junction held 6 bases outside the gene matches. The CDR3 is 15 residues long. In DNA, the CDR3 is TGTGCCAGCTCACCACGCGACAGGGGGCAGGGGACCCAGTACTTC. Protein: CASSPRDRGQGTQYF. Filled out from reference TRBV18 and TRBJ2-5, the complete variable domain reads NAGVMQNPRHLVRRRGQEARLRCSPMKGHSHVYWYRQLPEEGLKFMVYLQKENIIDESGMPKERFSAEFPKEGPSILRIQQVVRGDSAAYFCASSPRDRGQGTQYFGPGTRLLVL.

V gene TRBV27 combines with J gene TRBJ2-7; D unclear. The ends were cut back, 4 bases at V and 4 bases at J, with 8 bases in the middle. CDR3 size: 12 residues. CDR1 and CDR2 from the germline V gene are MNHEY and SMNVEV (reference sequence). This CDR3 reads CASSSSLYEQYF. The CDR3 nucleotides read TGTGCCAGCAGTTCATCTCTTTACGAGCAGTACTTC.

V gene TRBV6-1 combines with J gene TRBJ2-5, with 7 bases aligning to TRBD1. V trimming: 6 bases; J trimming: 0 bases; junction bases outside the gene matches: 4. CDR3 size: 14 residues. Germline-derived CDR1 and CDR2 are MNHNS and SASEGT. The CDR3 bases are TGTGCCAGCAGGATGACAGGGAACCAAGAGACCCAGTACTTC. Protein product: CASRMTGNQETQYF.

The CDR3 region has the DNA TGTGCCAGCAGTTCAGGGCGGGGTTACAATGAGCAGTTCTTC. This encodes CASSSGRGYNEQFF. The chain is built from TRBV6-5 and TRBJ2-1; weak D call: TRBD2 (6 bases). CDR1 and CDR2 from the germline V gene are MNHEY and SVGAGI. V lost 4 bases and J 4 bases, leaving 11 bases between the germline ends. The CDR3 covers 14 residues.

The chain has TRBV6-1 and TRBJ2-1; D ambiguous. The CDR3 is 13 residues long. Germline V gene lookup returns CDR1 MNHNS and CDR2 SASEGT. Trimming took off 3 bases at V and 9 bases at J, with 12 bases between the two ends. CDR3 loop: CASSEADGTEQFF. The CDR3 DNA reads as TGTGCCAGCAGTGAGGCCGACGGAACTGAGCAGTTCTTC.

The genes are TRBV11-2 and TRBJ2-5; D is possibly TRBD2 (6 bases). Deletions cut 5 bases from V and 4 bases from J, with 17 bases between. The CDR3 has 15 amino acids. The germline CDR1 and CDR2 sequences are SGHAT and FQNNGV. CDR3 nucleotides: TGTGCCAGCAGCCTTGGGTCCGCGGGGCGAGAGACCCAGTACTTC. Its protein product is CASSLGSAGRETQYF.

The count of this clone is one. The chain couples TRBV7-2 to TRBJ1-5; no firm D call. V was pared by 1 base and J by 1 base, with 8 bases between. The germline V gene has CDR1 SGHTA and CDR2 FQGNSA. CDR3 size: 15 residues. The CDR3 nucleotides are TGTGCCAGCAGCTTAGAGGGATGGAGCAATCAGCCCCAGCATTTT. The encoded protein is CASSLEGWSNQPQHF. Looking up the rest from reference TRBV7-2 and TRBJ1-5 gives the full variable domain: GAGVSQSPSNKVTEKGKDVELRCDPISGHTALYWYRQSLGQGLEFLIYFQGNSAPDKSGLPSDRFSAERTGGSVSTLTIQRTQQEDSAVYLCASSLEGWSNQPQHFGDGTRLSIL.

This sequence joins TRBV4-1 and TRBJ1-3; D remains unclear. CDR3 length equals 13 residues. Trimming left V 4 bases short and J 4 bases short, with 8 bases between. Germline CDR1 reads MGHRA; CDR2 reads YSYEKL. The DNA for the CDR3 is TGCGCCAGCAGCCCCCCTTACGGAAACACCATATATTTT. This encodes CASSPPYGNTIYF.

Here the CDR3 reads CASSLRDSGGNEQFF. The CDR3 nucleotides read TGTGCCAGCTCACTCCGGGACAGTGGGGGGAATGAGCAGTTCTTC. The rearrangement links TRBV18 to TRBJ2-1; possible D gene TRBD1, 7 bases. The CDR3 totals 15 residues. CDR1 is KGHSH and CDR2 is LQKENI in the germline V gene. The V end lost 4 bases, the J end lost 7 bases, and 17 bases lay between the germline ends.

The chain is built from TRBV9 and TRBJ2-3; D possibly matches TRBD1 or TRBD2 (5 bases each). V lost 2 bases and J lost 1, with 11 bases in between. The CDR3 has 15 amino acids. Germline V gene sequence: CDR1 SGDLS, CDR2 YYNGEE. The CDR3 protein is CASSVREQGTDTQYF. The CDR3 nucleotides are TGTGCCAGCAGCGTCAGGGAGCAGGGCACAGATACGCAGTATTTT.

This clone was found a few times. The genes are TRBV6-6 and TRBJ2-7; D remains unclear. Germline CDR1 MNHNY, CDR2 SVGAGI (reference sequence). The V and J ends lost 3 bases and 2 bases respectively, with 14 bases between them. This CDR3 has 15 amino acids. CDR3 residues: CASSYTGPTPYEQYF. For the CDR3, the DNA is TGTGCCAGCAGTTATACCGGACCGACCCCCTACGAGCAGTACTTC.

By its share, this clone is medium-sized. The rearrangement links TRBV6-6 to TRBJ2-7; the match to TRBD1 covers 8 bases. Per germline, CDR1 MNHNY and CDR2 SVGAGI (reference sequence). CDR3 length equals 14 residues. V was clipped by 5 bases and J by 4 bases; unmatched bases: 7. The DNA for the CDR3 is TGTGCCAGCAGTGACGCCGGGACAGGATACGAGCAGTACTTC. Translated: CASSDAGTGYEQYF.

This chain joins TRBV27 and TRBJ1-2; 9 bases are a match to TRBD1. V shed 4 bases, J shed 2 bases, and the junction held 5 bases outside the gene matches. The V gene's germline CDR1 is MNHEY and CDR2 SMNVEV (reference sequence). This CDR3 region has 15 residues. Here the CDR3 DNA reads TGTGCCAGCAGTTCGGGGACAGGGTCGAACTATGGCTACACCTTC. This gives the protein CASSSGTGSNYGYTF.

This chain connects TRBV5-1 to TRBJ1-1; a weak D match, TRBD1 (5 bases). Germline CDR1 reads SGHRS; CDR2 reads YFSETQ. The CDR3 covers 14 residues. Trimming cost V 1 base and J 5 bases, with 12 bases left between them. DNA for the CDR3: TGCGCCAGCAGCTTGAGGGACGGGGGGACTGAAGCTTTCTTT. It specifies CASSLRDGGTEAFF.